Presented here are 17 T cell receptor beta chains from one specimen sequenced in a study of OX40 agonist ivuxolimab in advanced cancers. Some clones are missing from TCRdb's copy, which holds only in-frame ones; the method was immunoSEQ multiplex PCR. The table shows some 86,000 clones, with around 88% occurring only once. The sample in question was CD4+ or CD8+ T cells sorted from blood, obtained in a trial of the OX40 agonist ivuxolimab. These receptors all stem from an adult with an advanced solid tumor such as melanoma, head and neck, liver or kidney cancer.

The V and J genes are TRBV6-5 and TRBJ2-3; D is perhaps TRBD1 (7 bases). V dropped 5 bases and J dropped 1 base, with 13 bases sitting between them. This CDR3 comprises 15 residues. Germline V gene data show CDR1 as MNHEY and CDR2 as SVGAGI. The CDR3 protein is CASSLQGGGTDTQYF. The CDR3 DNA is TGTGCCAGCAGTCTCCAGGGGGGTGGCACAGATACGCAGTATTTT.

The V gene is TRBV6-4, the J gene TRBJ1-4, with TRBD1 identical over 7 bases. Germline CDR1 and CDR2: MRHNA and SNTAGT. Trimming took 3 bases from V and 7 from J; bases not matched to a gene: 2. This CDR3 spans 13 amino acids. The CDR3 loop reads CASSDQGGEKLFF. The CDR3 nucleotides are TGTGCCAGCAGTGATCAGGGGGGTGAAAAACTGTTTTTT.

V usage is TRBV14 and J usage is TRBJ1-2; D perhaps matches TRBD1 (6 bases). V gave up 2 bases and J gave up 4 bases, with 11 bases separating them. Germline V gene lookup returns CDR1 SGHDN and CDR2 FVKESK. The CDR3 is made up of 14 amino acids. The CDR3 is CASSQTGMVYGYTF. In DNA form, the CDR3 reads TGTGCCAGCAGCCAAACAGGGATGGTCTATGGCTACACCTTC.

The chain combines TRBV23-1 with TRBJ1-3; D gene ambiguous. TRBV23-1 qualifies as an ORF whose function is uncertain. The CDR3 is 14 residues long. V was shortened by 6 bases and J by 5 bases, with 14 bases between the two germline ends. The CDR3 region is CASSGFGGRNTIYF. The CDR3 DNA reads TGCGCCAGCAGCGGCTTCGGCGGCCGAAACACCATATATTTT.

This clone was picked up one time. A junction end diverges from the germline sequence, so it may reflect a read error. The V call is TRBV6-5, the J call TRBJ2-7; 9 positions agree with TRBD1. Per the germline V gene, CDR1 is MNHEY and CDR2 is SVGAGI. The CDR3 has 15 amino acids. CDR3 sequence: CASSYYAQGAYEQYF. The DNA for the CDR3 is TGTGCCAGCAGTTACTACGCACAGGGGGCGTACGAACAGTACTTC.

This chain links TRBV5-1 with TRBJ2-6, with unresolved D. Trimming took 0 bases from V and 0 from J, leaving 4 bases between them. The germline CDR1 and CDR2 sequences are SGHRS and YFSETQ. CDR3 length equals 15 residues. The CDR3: CASSLGSSGANVLTF. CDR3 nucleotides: TGCGCCAGCAGCTTGGGGTCCTCTGGGGCCAACGTCCTGACTTTC. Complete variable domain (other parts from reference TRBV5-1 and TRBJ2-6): KAGVTQTPRYLIKTRGQQVTLSCSPISGHRSVSWYQQTPGQGLQFLFEYFSETQRNKGNFPGRFSGRQFSNSRSEMNVSTLELGDSALYLCASSLGSSGANVLTFGAGSRLTVL.

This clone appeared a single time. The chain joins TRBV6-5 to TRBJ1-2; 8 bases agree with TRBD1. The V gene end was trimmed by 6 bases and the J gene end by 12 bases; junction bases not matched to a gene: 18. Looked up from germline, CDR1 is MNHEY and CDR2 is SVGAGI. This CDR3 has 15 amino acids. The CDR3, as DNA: TGTGCCAGCAGAGCCCGGGGACAGGCCAGTTCGTTGAACACCTTC. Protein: CASRARGQASSLNTF.

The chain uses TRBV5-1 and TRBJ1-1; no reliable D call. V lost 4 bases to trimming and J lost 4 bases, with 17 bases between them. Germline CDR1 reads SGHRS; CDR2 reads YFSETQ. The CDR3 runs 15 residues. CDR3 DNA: TGCGCCAGCAGCCCGCGGACCCTCGAAGGCACTGAAGCTTTCTTT. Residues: CASSPRTLEGTEAFF.

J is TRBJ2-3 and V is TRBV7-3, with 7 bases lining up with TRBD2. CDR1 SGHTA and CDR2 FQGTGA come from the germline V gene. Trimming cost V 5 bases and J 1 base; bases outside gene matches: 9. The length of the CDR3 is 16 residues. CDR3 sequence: CASSPGIAGRTDTQYF. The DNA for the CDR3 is TGTGCCAGCAGCCCCGGTATAGCGGGCCGCACAGATACGCAGTATTTT.

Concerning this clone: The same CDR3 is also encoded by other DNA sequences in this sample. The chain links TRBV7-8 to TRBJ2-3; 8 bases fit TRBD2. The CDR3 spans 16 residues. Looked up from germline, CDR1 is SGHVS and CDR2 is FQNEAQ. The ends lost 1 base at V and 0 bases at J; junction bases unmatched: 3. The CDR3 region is CASSLVPSGSTDTQYF. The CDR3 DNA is TGTGCCAGCAGCTTAGTACCTAGCGGGAGCACAGATACGCAGTATTTT.

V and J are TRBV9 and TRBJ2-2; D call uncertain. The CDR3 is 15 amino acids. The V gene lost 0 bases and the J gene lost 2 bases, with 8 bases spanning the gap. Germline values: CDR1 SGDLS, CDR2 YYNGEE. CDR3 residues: CASSVESFNTGELFF. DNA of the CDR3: TGTGCCAGCAGCGTAGAAAGCTTTAACACCGGGGAGCTGTTTTTT.

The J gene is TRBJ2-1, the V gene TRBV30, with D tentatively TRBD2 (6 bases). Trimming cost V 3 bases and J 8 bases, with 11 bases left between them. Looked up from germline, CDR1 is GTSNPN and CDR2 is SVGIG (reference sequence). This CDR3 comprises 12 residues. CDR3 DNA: TGTGCCTGGAGCGACGCGGGGTATGAGCAGTTCTTC. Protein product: CAWSDAGYEQFF.

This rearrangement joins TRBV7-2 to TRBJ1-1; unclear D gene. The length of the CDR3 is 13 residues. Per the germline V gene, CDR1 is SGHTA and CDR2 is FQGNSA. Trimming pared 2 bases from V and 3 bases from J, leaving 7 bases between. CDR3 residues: CASSLNSYTEAFF. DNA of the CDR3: TGTGCCAGCAGCTTAAACAGCTACACTGAAGCTTTCTTT.

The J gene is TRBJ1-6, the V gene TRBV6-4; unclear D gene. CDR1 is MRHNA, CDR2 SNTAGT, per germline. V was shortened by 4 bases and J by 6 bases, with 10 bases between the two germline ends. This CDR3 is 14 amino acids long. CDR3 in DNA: TGTGCCAGCAGTGTCCAGGCGACTAATTCACCCCTCCACTTT. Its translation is CASSVQATNSPLHF.

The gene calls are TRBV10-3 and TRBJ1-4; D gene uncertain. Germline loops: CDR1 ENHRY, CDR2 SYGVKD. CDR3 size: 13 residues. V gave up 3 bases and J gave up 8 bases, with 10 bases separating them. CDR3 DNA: TGTGCCATCAGTGATCGGCCGGACGAAAAACTGTTTTTT. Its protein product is CAISDRPDEKLFF.

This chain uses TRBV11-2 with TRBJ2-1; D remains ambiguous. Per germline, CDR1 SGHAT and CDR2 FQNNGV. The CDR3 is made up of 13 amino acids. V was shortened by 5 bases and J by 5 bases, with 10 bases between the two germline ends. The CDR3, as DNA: TGTGCCAGCAGCCCTACTCCCCACAATGAGCAGTTCTTC. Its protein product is CASSPTPHNEQFF.

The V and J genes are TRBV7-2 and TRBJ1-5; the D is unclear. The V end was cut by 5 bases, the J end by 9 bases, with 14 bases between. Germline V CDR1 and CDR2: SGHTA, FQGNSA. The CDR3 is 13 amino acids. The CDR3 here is CASSQMGMVPQHF. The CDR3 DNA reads TGTGCCAGCAGCCAGATGGGAATGGTGCCCCAGCATTTT.